This T cell receptor (beta chain) was sequenced during a study of T cell repertoires in cytomegalovirus infection. For the study at large: Indicated by public TCR beta signatures were CMV infection and matching HLA type. Notes on the study in general: Clonotypes of TCR beta that were HLA-C-restricted and CMV-specific dominated the ex vivo response.

Details on this clonotype: Its specificity is unknown.

One entry per CDR3 protein results from TCRdb running MiXCR on the reads. The sample has around 94,000 distinct CDR3 sequences, more than 15% seen once. The sequencing input was PBMCs. This TCR was sampled from a human donor in good health (CMV status not recorded). Some clones in this sample may be carry-over from other donors' samples.

The CDR3 DNA is TGTGCCAGCAGTTACTCGAGCCTAGCCGGACGGGGGGGGACCGGGGAGCTGTTTTTT. Translating it yields CASSYSSLAGRGGTGELFF. This chain links TRBV6-5 with TRBJ2-2; 8 bases line up with TRBD2. The V gene's germline CDR1 is MNHEY and CDR2 SVGAGI. Trimming cost V 0 bases and J 5 bases; bases outside gene matches: 14. This CDR3 region has 19 residues.